The sequence of this T cell receptor (beta chain) was determined in a study of identifying expanded T cells in peripheral blood. General study results and limits: Variance in clone template counts between approximately 2-week samples significantly increased with total template count across all healthy donors. Differentially abundant clones: roughly 1.3 between replicates, 16.4 at approximately 13 days, 19 at four.

This table comes from immunoSEQ multiplex PCR, and its TCRdb copy is limited to in-frame clones, with some not included. The repertoire includes around 100,000 clones, approximately 88% of them detected once, and approximately 6% sits in the top ten. A few counts support this clone. Its antigen is undetermined. V was trimmed by 8 bases and J by 3 bases, leaving 16 bases between them. This CDR3 region has 14 residues. Per germline, CDR1 SNHLY and CDR2 FYNNEI. The sequenced material came from blood. This chain uses TRBV2 with TRBJ1-2, with TRBD1 as a possible D gene (5 bases). The clonotype comes from a person aged 18-70 years in good health. Written as DNA, the CDR3 is TGTGCCAGCGTCTTTTCGGGGGACGACTATGGCTACACCTTC. Translation: CASVFSGDDYGYTF.